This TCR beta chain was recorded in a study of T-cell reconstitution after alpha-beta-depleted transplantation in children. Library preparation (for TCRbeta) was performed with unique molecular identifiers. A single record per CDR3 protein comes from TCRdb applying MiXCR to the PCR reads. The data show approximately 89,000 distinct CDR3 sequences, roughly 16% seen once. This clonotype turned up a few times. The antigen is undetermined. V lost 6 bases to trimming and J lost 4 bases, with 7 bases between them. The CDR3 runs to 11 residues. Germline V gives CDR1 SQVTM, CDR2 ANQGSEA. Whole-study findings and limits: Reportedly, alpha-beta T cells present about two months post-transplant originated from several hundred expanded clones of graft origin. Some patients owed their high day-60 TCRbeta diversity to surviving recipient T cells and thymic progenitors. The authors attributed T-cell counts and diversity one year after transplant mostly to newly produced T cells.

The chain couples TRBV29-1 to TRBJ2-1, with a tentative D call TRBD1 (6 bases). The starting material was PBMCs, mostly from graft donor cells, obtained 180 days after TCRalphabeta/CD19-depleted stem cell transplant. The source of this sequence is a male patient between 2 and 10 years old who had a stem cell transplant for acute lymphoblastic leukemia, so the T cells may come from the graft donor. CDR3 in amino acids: CSVTGYNEQFF. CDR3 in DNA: TGCAGCGTAACAGGGTACAATGAGCAGTTCTTC.